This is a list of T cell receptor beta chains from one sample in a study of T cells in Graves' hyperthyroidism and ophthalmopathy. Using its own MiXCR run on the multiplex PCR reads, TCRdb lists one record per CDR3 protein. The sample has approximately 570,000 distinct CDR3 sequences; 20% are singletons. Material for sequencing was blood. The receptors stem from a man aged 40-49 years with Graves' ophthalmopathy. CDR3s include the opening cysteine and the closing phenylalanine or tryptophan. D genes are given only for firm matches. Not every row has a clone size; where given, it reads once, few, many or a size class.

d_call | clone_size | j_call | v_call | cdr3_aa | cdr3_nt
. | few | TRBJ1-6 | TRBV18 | CASSPPAGTSNSPLHF | TGTGCCAGCTCACCACCGGCGGGGACTTCAAATTCACCCCTCCACTTT
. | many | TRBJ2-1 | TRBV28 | CASSLAKSGPNEQFF | TGTGCCAGCAGTTTAGCCAAGTCGGGGCCCAATGAGCAGTTCTTC
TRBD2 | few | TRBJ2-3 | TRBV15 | CATSRSGSHVRGKYF | TGTGCCACCAGCAGGAGCGGGAGCCATGTGAGGGGCAAGTATTTT
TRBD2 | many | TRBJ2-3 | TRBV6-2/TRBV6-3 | CASSSPSGMTTDTQYF | TGTGCCAGCAGTTCTCCCAGCGGGATGACGACAGATACGCAGTATTTT
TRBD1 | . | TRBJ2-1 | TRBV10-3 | CAISESGQGAIGSKNEQFF | TGTGCCATCAGTGAGTCTGGACAGGGGGCAATTGGGTCCAAAAATGAGCAGTTCTTC
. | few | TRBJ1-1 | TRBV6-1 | CASSNYGTLNTEAFF | TGTGCCAGCAGTAATTATGGGACCTTGAACACTGAAGCTTTCTTT
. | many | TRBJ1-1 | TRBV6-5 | CASSYVGIRGNTEAFF | TGTGCCAGCAGTTACGTCGGAATCCGAGGGAACACTGAAGCTTTCTTT
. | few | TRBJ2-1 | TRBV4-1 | CASSQVRGFNEQFF | TGCGCCAGCAGCCAAGTTCGAGGGTTCAATGAGCAGTTCTTC
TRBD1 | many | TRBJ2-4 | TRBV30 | CAWSPRGTGRDIQYF | TGTGCCTGGAGTCCGCGGGGGACAGGGCGGGACATTCAGTACTTC
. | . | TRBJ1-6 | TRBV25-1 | CASSEPRAGVGNSPLHF | TGTGCCAGCAGTGAACCGCGGGCAGGGGTCGGTAATTCACCCCTCCACTTT
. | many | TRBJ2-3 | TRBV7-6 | CASSLVALADTQYF | TGTGCCAGCAGCTTAGTCGCGCTAGCAGATACGCAGTATTTT
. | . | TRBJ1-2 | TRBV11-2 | CASSLVLLDGYTF | TGTGCCAGCAGCTTGGTCCTACTCGATGGCTACACCTTC
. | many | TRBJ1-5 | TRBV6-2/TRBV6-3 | CASSIAVSNQPQHF | TGTGCCAGCAGCATCGCGGTGAGCAATCAGCCCCAGCATTTT
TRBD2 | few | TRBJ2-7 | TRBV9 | CASSPGGPSGIYEQYF | TGTGCCAGCAGCCCGGGGGGTCCTAGCGGGATCTACGAGCAGTACTTC
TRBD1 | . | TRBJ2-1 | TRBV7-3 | CASSLYGDSVEQFF | TGTGCCAGCAGCTTATACGGGGACAGTGTTGAGCAGTTCTTC
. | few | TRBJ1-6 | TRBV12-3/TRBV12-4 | CASSLGGSDNSPLHF | TGTGCCAGCAGTTTAGGGGGGAGCGATAATTCACCCCTCCACTTT